The 23 T cell receptor beta chains listed next were all sequenced from one sample in a study of T cells in women clearing cervical HPV infection. Clones were sequenced by immunoSEQ multiplex PCR, and TCRdb holds only the in-frame ones, with some missing. This sample's clone table lists roughly 21,000 clones. The sample consisted of blood buffy coat. The source is a woman between 18 and 70 years old with a cervical HPV16 infection that either progressed to CIN3+ or cleared (not recorded which).

Worth noting for this clone: The read ends 3 residues early relative to the CDR3; the germline J gene fills the gap. The chain combines TRBV5-1 with TRBJ2-7, with 7 bases aligning to TRBD2. The CDR3 has 13 amino acids. Per the germline V gene, CDR1 is SGHRS and CDR2 is YFSETQ. V lost 2 bases to trimming and J lost 5 bases; unmatched junction nucleotides: 4. The DNA read from the CDR3 is TGCGCCAGCAGCTTATTCAGCGGGAACGAG. Translation: CASSLFSGNE. The entire CDR3 protein reads CASSLFSGNEQYF. Complete variable domain (other parts from reference TRBV5-1 and TRBJ2-7): KAGVTQTPRYLIKTRGQQVTLSCSPISGHRSVSWYQQTPGQGLQFLFEYFSETQRNKGNFPGRFSGRQFSNSRSEMNVSTLELGDSALYLCASSLFSGNEQYFGPGTRLTVT.

In regard to this clone: The read ends 3 residues early relative to the CDR3; the germline J gene fills the gap. The genes are TRBV7-2 and TRBJ2-5; TRBD2 agrees at 7 bases. The V gene end was trimmed by 5 bases and the J gene end by 5 bases; junction bases not matched to a gene: 11. The germline gives CDR1 SGHTA, CDR2 FQGNSA. The CDR3 length is 15 residues. CDR3 bases read: TGTGCCAGCAGCCCTGTTCGAGCGGGATACGAGACC. Protein product: CASSPVRAGYET. The entire CDR3 reads CASSPVRAGYETQYF.

A word on this clone: The sequenced fragment ends 3 residues before the CDR3 boundary, so the rest is inferred from the germline J gene. V usage is TRBV18 and J usage is TRBJ1-2, with 8 bases identical to TRBD1. The CDR3 runs to 17 residues. Germline V gene sequence: CDR1 KGHSH, CDR2 LQKENI. After removal of 6 bases from V and 7 bases from J, the junction contained 19 bases not matched to a gene. CDR3 region: CASSPRISKTGAVGYTF. The sequenced part of the CDR3 DNA is TGTGCCAGCTCGCCCCGGATATCTAAGACAGGGGCGGTTGGC.

Points on this clone: The read gets to within 3 residues of the CDR3 end, and the germline J gene fills in the rest. V usage is TRBV7-1 and J usage is TRBJ2-1, with TRBD2 matching 13 bases. TRBV7-1 is marked as an open reading frame, function uncertain. The CDR3 consists of 21 residues. With 2 bases clipped from V and 5 bases from J, the junction kept 18 bases outside the gene matches. The covered CDR3 bases are TGTGCCAGCAGCTCACCGAATCCGGGACTAGCGGGACCAACCCCAAACAATGAG. Amino acid sequence: CASSSPNPGLAGPTPNNE. The entire CDR3 is CASSSPNPGLAGPTPNNEQFF.

About this clone: The CDR3 end lies 3 residues beyond the end of the read and is filled in from the germline J gene. The chain carries TRBV5-4 and TRBJ2-5; the D gene is possibly TRBD1 (6 bases). The CDR3 covers 16 residues. Trimming took 2 bases from V and 2 from J, leaving 16 bases between them. Germline CDR1 SGHNT, CDR2 YYREEE (reference sequence). CDR3 loop: CASSFLFGTTQETQYF. Incomplete CDR3 DNA: TGTGCCAGCAGCTTTTTATTCGGGACAACTCAAGAGACC.

About this clone: The CDR3 extends 3 residues past the end of the read, so its final part is completed from the germline J gene. The chain combines TRBV20-1 with TRBJ2-5; TRBD1 agrees at 9 bases. CDR1 is DFQATT and CDR2 is SNEGSKA in the germline V gene (reference sequence). CDR3 length: 15 residues. Unmatched junction bases numbered 10, after V lost 3 bases and J lost 5 bases. CDR3 DNA, as far as it was read: TGCAGTGCTAGCGCGTACAGGGGGCACTGGGAGACC. Encoded protein: CSASAYRGHWET. The whole CDR3 region reads CSASAYRGHWETQYF.

Concerning this clone itself: The read ends 3 residues before the CDR3 terminus; that terminus is restored from the germline J gene. J is TRBJ2-7 and V is TRBV10-1; 8 bases are shared with TRBD2. Germline CDR1 is WNHNN and CDR2 is SYGVQD (reference sequence). The V and J ends lost 0 bases and 5 bases, in that order; junction bases with no gene match: 6. The CDR3 has 15 residues. The CDR3 DNA, read in part, is TGCGCCAGCAGTGAGTCCAGCGGGAGTCGGGACGAG. Its translation: CASSESSGSRDE. The CDR3 reads in full as CASSESSGSRDEQYF.

On this clone: The read comes to an end 3 residues before the CDR3 does, leaving the germline J gene to fill in the end. The chain combines TRBV20-1 with TRBJ1-2; 11 bases are a match to TRBD1. The CDR3 contains 16 residues. V gave up 6 bases and J gave up 4 bases; unmatched junction bases: 13. The germline V gene has CDR1 DFQATT and CDR2 SNEGSKA (reference sequence). This CDR3 reads CSAPEGQGVFGYGYTF. Partial CDR3 DNA: TGCAGTGCCCCGGAGGGACAGGGGGTTTTTGGCTATGGC.

In regard to this clone: The CDR3 goes on 3 residues after the read ends, and that part is filled in from the germline J gene. The rearrangement uses TRBV18 and TRBJ2-7; either TRBD1 or TRBD2 may fit D (5 bases each). V was pared by 3 bases and J by 2 bases, with 17 bases between. This CDR3 spans 16 amino acids. Germline CDR1 KGHSH, CDR2 LQKENI. The CDR3 bases that were read are TGTGCCAGCTCACCCACGTATGTGAGGGGAACCTACGAG. This translates into CASSPTYVRGTYE. The whole CDR3 sequence is CASSPTYVRGTYEQYF.

Details on this clone: The read halts 3 residues ahead of the CDR3 end, with the missing end drawn from the germline J gene. The chain is built from TRBV2 and TRBJ2-7; 10 bases fit TRBD2. The length of the CDR3 is 14 residues. V lost 4 bases and J lost 5; bases outside the gene matches: 5. CDR1 SNHLY and CDR2 FYNNEI come from the germline V gene. CDR3 bases read: TGTGCCAGCAGTGCCCTAGCGGGAGTAAACGAG. Its translation is CASSALAGVNE. The full CDR3 protein reads CASSALAGVNEQYF.

Remarks on this clone: Sequencing ends 3 residues short of the CDR3 end; the germline J gene provides the rest. Other DNA sequences in the sample encode the same CDR3. The V and J genes are TRBV18 and TRBJ2-1; 9 nucleotides align to TRBD2. There are 14 residues in the CDR3. Germline V lookup: CDR1 KGHSH, CDR2 LQKENI. After removal of 4 bases from V and 5 bases from J, the junction contained 3 bases not matched to a gene. The DNA read from the CDR3 is TGTGCCAGCTCACTAGCGGGGGTGGACAATGAG. Its protein product is CASSLAGVDNE. The whole CDR3 is CASSLAGVDNEQFF.

As for this clone: The read gets to within 3 residues of the CDR3 end, and the germline J gene fills in the rest. The chain employs TRBV11-2 and TRBJ1-4; D possibly corresponds to TRBD1 (5 bases). Germline V gives CDR1 SGHAT, CDR2 FQNNGV. The V end lost 2 bases, the J end lost 8 bases, and 15 bases lay between the germline ends. The CDR3 sequence is 15 residues long. The part of the CDR3 DNA that was read is TGTGCCAGCAGCTTAAGGCAGGGATGGGGAGAAAAA. Amino acids: CASSLRQGWGEK. From start to end, the CDR3 is CASSLRQGWGEKLFF.

With respect to this clone: The CDR3 end is not reached by the read, which stops 3 residues before it; the germline J gene fills it in. The chain joins TRBV28 to TRBJ2-7, with 11 bases that match TRBD2. The CDR3 covers 15 residues. Trimming at V came to 4 bases and at J to 3 bases, leaving 5 bases not matched to a gene. The germline V gene encodes CDR1 MDHEN and CDR2 SYDVKM. The CDR3 bases that were read are TGTGCCAGCAGTTCCCTAGCGGGAGGTATCTACGAG. This codes for CASSSLAGGIYE. The entire CDR3 protein reads CASSSLAGGIYEQYF.

A note on this clone: From the germline J gene comes the end of the CDR3, since the read stops 3 residues before it. The rearrangement joins TRBV18 to TRBJ1-6, with D uncertain. Germline V gene data show CDR1 as KGHSH and CDR2 as LQKENI. The CDR3 totals 15 residues. Trimming left V 1 base short and J 8 bases short, with 12 bases between. CDR3 loop: CASSPRAGYYSPLHF. CDR3 DNA, as far as it was read: TGTGCCAGCTCACCACGGGCAGGTTATTATTCACCC.

Details on this clone: The read ends 3 residues before the CDR3 terminus; that terminus is restored from the germline J gene. This chain joins TRBV18 and TRBJ2-5, with 12 nucleotides matching TRBD2. V shed 4 bases, J shed 1 base, and the junction held 1 base outside the gene matches. The CDR3 extends over 15 amino acids. The germline CDR1 and CDR2 sequences are KGHSH and LQKENI. CDR3 sequence: CASSLLAGGQETQYF. CDR3 bases read: TGTGCCAGCTCACTACTAGCGGGAGGCCAAGAGACC.

A note on this clone: Read coverage stops 3 residues before the CDR3 terminus; the germline J gene supplies the remainder. The gene calls are TRBV19 and TRBJ2-1, with TRBD2 identical over 7 bases. V shed 2 bases, J shed 4 bases, and the junction held 2 bases outside the gene matches. CDR3 length: 14 amino acids. Germline CDR1 LNHDA, CDR2 SQIVND (reference sequence). The part of the CDR3 DNA that was read is TGTGCCAGTAGTATAAACGGGGGGTACAATGAG. This encodes CASSINGGYNE. The full-length CDR3 reads as CASSINGGYNEQFF.

As concerns this clone: The read finishes 3 residues shy of the CDR3 end, and the germline J gene is used to complete it. This chain connects TRBV19 to TRBJ2-1; TRBD2 matches 7 bases. Germline CDR1 LNHDA, CDR2 SQIVND (reference sequence). J lost 9 bases, V lost 1 base, and 12 bases had no gene match. The CDR3 extends over 16 amino acids. The part of the CDR3 DNA that was read is TGTGCCAGTAGTATAGCCCCCTTCGGGGGAGGGATTGAG. This encodes CASSIAPFGGGIE. The whole CDR3 reads CASSIAPFGGGIEQFF. Using reference TRBV19 and TRBJ2-1 for the parts outside the CDR3, the full variable domain is DGGITQSPKYLFRKEGQNVTLSCEQNLNHDAMYWYRQDPGQGLRLIYYSQIVNDFQKGDIAEGYSVSREKKESFPLTVTSAQKNPTAFYLCASSIAPFGGGIEQFFGPGTRLTVL.

The sequenced CDR3 bases are TGTGCCAGCAGCCTTTCTAGTCAGCCC. Protein sequence: CASSLSSQP. The full CDR3 protein reads CASSLSSQPQHF. The chain joins TRBV6-2 or TRBV6-3 to TRBJ1-5; D remains unclear. The read halts 3 residues ahead of the CDR3 end, with the missing end drawn from the germline J gene. The CDR3 sequence is 12 residues long. V lost 6 bases and J lost 6, with 9 bases in between. The germline V gene encodes CDR1 MNHEY and CDR2 SVGEGT.

Remarks on this clone: The read ends 3 residues early relative to the CDR3; the germline J gene fills the gap. The chain employs TRBV5-1 and TRBJ2-7, with D perhaps assigned TRBD1 or TRBD2 (5 bases each). Trimming took off 4 bases at V and 6 bases at J, with 14 bases between the two ends. CDR1 is SGHRS and CDR2 is YFSETQ in the germline V gene. This CDR3 has 13 amino acids. The CDR3 sequence is CASSGGHLGEQYF. CDR3 bases read: TGCGCCAGCAGCGGAGGACACCTGGGCGAG. Full variable domain (remainder filled in from reference TRBV5-1 and TRBJ2-7): KAGVTQTPRYLIKTRGQQVTLSCSPISGHRSVSWYQQTPGQGLQFLFEYFSETQRNKGNFPGRFSGRQFSNSRSEMNVSTLELGDSALYLCASSGGHLGEQYFGPGTRLTVT.

On this clone: Read sequence stops 3 residues before the CDR3 end, and the germline J gene provides the missing end. V is TRBV7-8 and J is TRBJ2-2; 10 bases map to TRBD2. This CDR3 spans 18 amino acids. The J segment lost 5 bases and the V segment lost 1 base, leaving 10 bases of the junction unmatched. From germline, CDR1 is SGHVS and CDR2 FQNEAQ. The DNA read from the CDR3 is TGTGCCAGCAGCTTAGGGACTAGCGGAGGGGGAAGGACCGGGGAG. Residues: CASSLGTSGGGRTGE. The whole CDR3 region reads CASSLGTSGGGRTGELFF.

The sequenced CDR3 bases are TGTGCCAGTAGACAGAGCAATCAGCCC. This translates into CASRQSNQP. The entire CDR3 reads CASRQSNQPQHF. V usage is TRBV19 and J usage is TRBJ1-5; the D is unclear. The read terminates 3 residues before the CDR3 end, so the remaining end is supplied by the germline J gene. The CDR3 covers 12 residues. Germline V CDR1 and CDR2: LNHDA, SQIVND (reference sequence). The germline V and J ends were trimmed by 6 bases and 1 base, with 4 bases remaining between them.

Concerning this clone itself: The read is 3 residues too short to cover the CDR3 end, so that end is filled in from the germline J gene. V is TRBV11-2 and J is TRBJ2-1; tentative D call: TRBD2 (6 bases). Per the germline V gene, CDR1 is SGHAT and CDR2 is FQNNGV. The CDR3 is 15 amino acids. Trimming pared 3 bases from V and 0 bases from J, leaving 9 bases between. CDR3 sequence: CASSFSGGSYNEQFF. The DNA read from the CDR3 is TGTGCCAGCAGCTTTAGCGGAGGCTCCTACAATGAG.

In regard to this clone: The CDR3 end lies 3 residues beyond the end of the read and is filled in from the germline J gene. The rearrangement joins TRBV19 to TRBJ1-2; D unresolved. Germline V gene lookup returns CDR1 LNHDA and CDR2 SQIVND (reference sequence). The V end lost 4 bases, the J end lost 3 bases, and 15 bases lay between the germline ends. The CDR3 totals 15 residues. CDR3 region: CASSNHEGLDYGYTF. The CDR3 bases that were read are TGTGCCAGTAGTAACCACGAGGGTTTGGACTATGGC.